Detailed here is one TCR beta chain. Antigen specificity is unknown. Libraries were prepared by immunoSEQ multiplex PCR; TCRdb keeps only in-frame clonotypes and omits some of them. The table records tens of thousands of clones, 78% of them present only once. This record belongs to a study of T cells in narcolepsy. Study overall: Enrolled donors included narcolepsy type 1 or type 2 patients and healthy controls.

The CDR3 has 18 residues. Germline CDR1 reads SGHNT; CDR2 reads YYREEE (reference sequence). V shed 4 bases and J 1 base; nucleotides not matched to a gene: 9. Overall study findings and caveats: Healthy controls reportedly lacked the autoreactive clonotypes serially found in patients' blood. Same-patient CSF and blood CD4+ T cell clonotypes included HCRT-specific and TRIB2-specific autoreactive ones. No autoreactive T cell clone sequences appeared in some memory CD4+ repertoires.

The J gene is TRBJ2-6, the V gene TRBV5-4, with TRBD1 identical over 9 bases. Sample: CD45RA- memory CD4+ T cells from PBMCs. This TCR derives from a human donor with narcolepsy. The CDR3: CASSVMDRGGSGANVLTF. CDR3 in DNA: TGTGCCAGCAGCGTTATGGACAGGGGAGGATCTGGGGCCAACGTCCTGACTTTC.